This TCR beta chain was identified in a study of lymphopenia after photon versus proton radiotherapy. Study findings and constraints: Only patients who died were analyzed for survival; proton advantage is unproven.

With regard to this clone: Its antigen remains unidentified.

Using immunoSEQ multiplex PCR, the repertoire was profiled, and TCRdb retains in-frame clones only, with some absent. The sample includes 40,000 to 55,000 clones, 92% seen only once; the top ten take approximately 19%. Sequences were derived from peripheral blood, sampled from a patient treated with photon-based radiotherapy. The sequence came from a woman in her 40s with cholangiocarcinoma.

The chain's CDR3 is CSVEDQSGTQHF. The CDR3 coding sequence is TGCAGCGTTGAAGATCAATCGGGAACCCAGCATTTT. The rearrangement joins TRBV29-1 to TRBJ1-5; D not resolved. The length of the CDR3 is 12 residues. Germline values: CDR1 SQVTM, CDR2 ANQGSEA. V lost 0 bases and J 11 bases, leaving 11 bases between the germline ends. Full variable domain (outside the CDR3, taken from reference TRBV29-1 and TRBJ1-5): SAVISQKPSRDICQRGTSLTIQCQVDSQVTMMFWYRQQPGQSLTLIATANQGSEATYESGFVIDKFPISRPNLTFSTLTVSNMSPEDSSIYLCSVEDQSGTQHFGDGTRLSIL.